This entry lists 31 T cell receptor beta chains sequenced from one sample in a study of CXCR3-negative and CXCR3-positive naive CD8 T cells. The study, taken as a whole, reports: More hydrophobic TRB CDR3s occurred in CXCR3-positive than in CXCR3-negative naive cells.

With UMI labels, 5' RACE was used to prepare the TRB cDNA libraries. TCRdb reanalyzed the 5' RACE reads, giving one entry per CDR3 protein sequence and no DNA. The record lists under 75,000 distinct CDR3 sequences, of which the ten most abundant hold around 0.7%. What these receptors recognize is not known. Sequenced input: naive CXCR3+ CD8+ T cells from blood. Subset here: CD45RO-CCR7+CD27+CD95- naive CD8+ T cells expressing CXCR3 (TNR3+). These receptors originate from a human donor in good health. Some clones in this sample may be carry-over from other donors' samples.

The chain uses TRBV20-1 and TRBJ2-4. Per the germline V gene, CDR1 is DFQATT and CDR2 is SNEGSKA (reference sequence). The CDR3 sequence is 16 residues long. The CDR3 sequence: CSARDPATLAKNIQYF.

The V call is TRBV4-2, the J call TRBJ2-3; the TCRdb D gene call, TRBD1, has no DNA to confirm it. From germline, CDR1 is LGHNA and CDR2 YNFKEQ. CDR3 length: 15 residues. The chain's CDR3 is CASSQSRDGPDTQYF.

The J gene is TRBJ2-7, the V gene TRBV12-3 or TRBV12-4; TCRdb designates TRBD1, a call that cannot be tested without DNA. This CDR3 is built from 14 residues. CDR3 residues: CASSFPGGQDEQYF.

The chain links TRBV13 to TRBJ2-3. CDR3 length equals 17 residues. Germline CDR1 and CDR2: PRHDT and FYEKMQ (reference sequence). This CDR3 is CASSAFYTEKSTDTQYF.

V and J are TRBV7-8 and TRBJ2-7; TCRdb's D call of TRBD1 is untestable without DNA. The CDR3 loop spans 12 amino acids. Germline CDR1 SGHVS, CDR2 FQNEAQ. CDR3 sequence reads: CASTQGHYEQYF.

The rearrangement joins TRBV25-1 to TRBJ1-1; TCRdb indicates TRBD1, and absent DNA this call remains unverified. The length of the CDR3 is 17 residues. CDR1 is MGHDK, CDR2 SYGVNS, per germline. The CDR3 reads CASSEFWSGGSGTEAFF.

The J gene is TRBJ2-7, the V gene TRBV20-1. CDR1 and CDR2 from the germline V gene are DFQATT and SNEGSKA (reference sequence). The length of the CDR3 is 13 residues. Here the CDR3 reads CSARVRTTYEQYF.

The J gene is TRBJ1-2, the V gene TRBV25-1; TCRdb calls TRBD1, which cannot be checked without DNA. This CDR3 comprises 14 residues. Germline lookup yields CDR1 MGHDK and CDR2 SYGVNS. CDR3 loop: CASSESPGLIGYTF.

The chain is built from TRBV5-1 and TRBJ2-7; TCRdb gives TRBD2 as the D gene, but with no DNA this cannot be confirmed. Germline V CDR1 and CDR2: SGHRS, YFSETQ. This CDR3 has 17 amino acids. Here the CDR3 reads CASSLLTSGGTASEQYF. Combining the CDR3 with reference TRBV5-1 and TRBJ2-7 gives the whole variable domain KAGVTQTPRYLIKTRGQQVTLSCSPISGHRSVSWYQQTPGQGLQFLFEYFSETQRNKGNFPGRFSGRQFSNSRSEMNVSTLELGDSALYLCASSLLTSGGTASEQYFGPGTRLTVT.

CDR3: CASSLTSSSYNEQFF. This rearrangement joins TRBV5-5 to TRBJ2-1. The CDR3 length is 15 residues. CDR1 and CDR2 (germline): SGHKS, YYEKEE (reference sequence). The full variable domain, its missing parts supplied by reference TRBV5-5 and TRBJ2-1, is DAGVTQSPTHLIKTRGQQVTLRCSPISGHKSVSWYQQVLGQGPQFIFQYYEKEERGRGNFPDRFSARQFPNYSSELNVNALLLGDSALYLCASSLTSSSYNEQFFGPGTRLTVL.

The genes are TRBV12-3 or TRBV12-4 and TRBJ2-7; TCRdb gives TRBD1 as the D gene, but with no DNA this cannot be confirmed. This CDR3 contains 13 residues. This CDR3 is CASSPPGTYEQYF.

The chain couples TRBV4-2 to TRBJ2-3; TCRdb lists TRBD1, though no DNA is available to test this call. The germline V gene encodes CDR1 LGHNA and CDR2 YNFKEQ. This CDR3 is built from 18 residues. The CDR3 protein is CASSQDLVELPPYGTQYF.

This chain joins TRBV7-2 and TRBJ2-2. CDR1 is SGHTA, CDR2 FQGNSA, per germline. The CDR3 runs to 12 residues. The CDR3: CASSSFAGELFF.

This chain uses TRBV27 with TRBJ2-7; lacking DNA, the TRBD1 call made by TCRdb goes unchecked. The germline V gene encodes CDR1 MNHEY and CDR2 SMNVEV (reference sequence). The CDR3 loop spans 14 amino acids. CDR3 loop: CASSAGQGFIEQYF.

The chain joins TRBV12-3 or TRBV12-4 to TRBJ2-3; TCRdb calls TRBD1, which cannot be checked without DNA. This CDR3 is built from 16 residues. The CDR3 sequence: CASSLGGGSSTDTQYF.

The chain is built from TRBV20-1 and TRBJ2-1; the TCRdb call, TRBD1, lacks DNA for checking. The germline gives CDR1 DFQATT, CDR2 SNEGSKA (reference sequence). This CDR3 contains 16 residues. The CDR3 region is CSAHPMTAMTYNEQFF.

The V call is TRBV20-1, the J call TRBJ2-1; there is no DNA to check the TCRdb D call of TRBD1. The CDR3 has 15 residues. Germline CDR1 DFQATT, CDR2 SNEGSKA (reference sequence). CDR3 sequence reads: CSASLLRGAYNEQFF.

The chain employs TRBV10-3 and TRBJ2-7. The CDR3 has 16 residues. CDR1 is ENHRY and CDR2 is SYGVKD in the germline V gene. CDR3 region: CAISLLETRSSYEQYF.

The chain couples TRBV19 to TRBJ2-1. CDR1 LNHDA and CDR2 SQIVND come from the germline V gene (reference sequence). The CDR3 is 13 residues long. This CDR3 reads CASSGSSYNEQFF. The variable domain in full, completed from reference TRBV19 and TRBJ2-1, reads DGGITQSPKYLFRKEGQNVTLSCEQNLNHDAMYWYRQDPGQGLRLIYYSQIVNDFQKGDIAEGYSVSREKKESFPLTVTSAQKNPTAFYLCASSGSSYNEQFFGPGTRLTVL.

This chain connects TRBV7-6 to TRBJ2-1; no DNA is available, so the TRBD2 call from TCRdb remains unchecked. Germline CDR1 is SGHVS and CDR2 is FNYEAQ. CDR3 length: 12 amino acids. CDR3 residues: CASSLDSHEQFF.

CDR3 protein: CSALGQGPSYNEQFF. The rearrangement links TRBV20-1 to TRBJ2-1; the TRBD1 assignment by TCRdb is unverifiable without DNA. This CDR3 has 15 residues. Germline loops: CDR1 DFQATT, CDR2 SNEGSKA (reference sequence).

This rearrangement joins TRBV7-8 to TRBJ1-2. Germline-derived CDR1 and CDR2 are SGHVS and FQNEAQ. The length of the CDR3 is 15 residues. CDR3 sequence reads: CASSLEGVRAHGYTF.

The chain couples TRBV27 to TRBJ2-7; no DNA is available, so the TRBD1 call from TCRdb remains unchecked. The CDR3 has 15 residues. The V gene's germline CDR1 is MNHEY and CDR2 SMNVEV (reference sequence). CDR3: CASSLRGVSDYEQYF.

The chain links TRBV20-1 to TRBJ1-2; TCRdb returns TRBD1, unconfirmable since there is no DNA. CDR1 and CDR2 (germline): DFQATT, SNEGSKA (reference sequence). CDR3 length equals 13 residues. The CDR3 protein is CSARTGADYGYTF.

J is TRBJ1-1 and V is TRBV20-1; TCRdb designates TRBD1, a call that cannot be tested without DNA. The CDR3 has 13 residues. Germline values: CDR1 DFQATT, CDR2 SNEGSKA (reference sequence). CDR3 in amino acids: CSAYGTGITEAFF.

The chain joins TRBV6-2 or TRBV6-3 to TRBJ2-1. Germline V gene lookup returns CDR1 MNHEY and CDR2 SVGEGT. The CDR3 has 16 amino acids. The chain's CDR3 is CASSYRSNPFYNEQFF.

The chain uses TRBV28 and TRBJ2-7. CDR3 length: 13 amino acids. CDR1 MDHEN and CDR2 SYDVKM come from the germline V gene. The CDR3 is CASSLIGTSEQYF. The whole variable domain, remainder taken from reference TRBV28 and TRBJ2-7, is DVKVTQSSRYLVKRTGEKVFLECVQDMDHENMFWYRQDPGLGLRLIYFSYDVKMKEKGDIPEGYSVSREKKERFSLILESASTNQTSMYLCASSLIGTSEQYFGPGTRLTVT.

This chain uses TRBV7-6 with TRBJ2-5; the D gene TCRdb calls, TRBD1, cannot be checked with no DNA. Germline CDR1 is SGHVS and CDR2 is FNYEAQ. The CDR3 spans 14 residues. The CDR3 loop is CASSLEAGMETQYF. The full variable domain, its missing parts supplied by reference TRBV7-6 and TRBJ2-5, is GAGVSQSPRYKVTKRGQDVALRCDPISGHVSLYWYRQALGQGPEFLTYFNYEAQQDKSGLPNDRFSAERPEGSISTLTIQRTEQRDSAMYRCASSLEAGMETQYFGPGTRLLVL.

The rearrangement links TRBV27 to TRBJ2-1; TCRdb names TRBD1, which stays unverified in the absence of DNA. The CDR3 is 13 amino acids. The germline V gene has CDR1 MNHEY and CDR2 SMNVEV (reference sequence). CDR3 loop: CASTPMGGGEQFF.

The gene calls are TRBV12-3 or TRBV12-4 and TRBJ2-2. The CDR3 covers 12 residues. The CDR3 here is CASSLRAGELFF.

The CDR3 is CSARWTPGGVYNEQFF. The chain employs TRBV20-1 and TRBJ2-1; TCRdb calls TRBD1, which cannot be checked without DNA. In germline, CDR1 is DFQATT, CDR2 SNEGSKA (reference sequence). CDR3 length equals 16 residues.